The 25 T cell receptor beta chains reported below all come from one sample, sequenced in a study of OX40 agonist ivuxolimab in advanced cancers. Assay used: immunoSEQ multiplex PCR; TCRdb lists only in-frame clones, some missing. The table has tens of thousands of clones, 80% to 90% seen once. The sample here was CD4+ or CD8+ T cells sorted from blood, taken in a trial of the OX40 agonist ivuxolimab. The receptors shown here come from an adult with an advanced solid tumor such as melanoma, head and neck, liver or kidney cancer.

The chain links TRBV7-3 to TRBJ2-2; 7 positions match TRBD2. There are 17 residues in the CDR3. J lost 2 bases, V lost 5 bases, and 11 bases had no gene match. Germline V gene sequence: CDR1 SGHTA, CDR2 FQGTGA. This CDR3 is CASSLTQASGNTGELFF. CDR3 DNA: TGTGCCAGCAGCCTTACGCAGGCTAGCGGTAACACCGGGGAGCTGTTTTTT.

CDR3 nucleotides: TGTGCCACCCTTGGACAGTTTAACACTGAAGCTTTCTTT. Protein product: CATLGQFNTEAFF. The chain combines TRBV6-6 with TRBJ1-1; D possibly corresponds to TRBD1 (6 bases). This CDR3 comprises 13 residues. V was pared by 10 bases and J by 2 bases, with 14 bases between. Germline V gene sequence: CDR1 MNHNY, CDR2 SVGAGI (reference sequence).

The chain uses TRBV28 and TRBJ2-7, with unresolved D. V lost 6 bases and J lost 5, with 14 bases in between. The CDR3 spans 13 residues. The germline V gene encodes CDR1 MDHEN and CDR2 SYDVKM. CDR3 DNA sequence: TGTGCCAGCAGAGGTACAGTTTACCACGAGCAGTACGTC. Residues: CASRGTVYHEQYV.

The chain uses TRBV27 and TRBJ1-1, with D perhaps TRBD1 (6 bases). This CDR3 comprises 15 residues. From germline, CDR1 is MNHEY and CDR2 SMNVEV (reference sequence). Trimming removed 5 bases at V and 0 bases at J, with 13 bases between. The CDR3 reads CASSPLDRLNTEAFF. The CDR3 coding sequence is TGTGCCAGCAGTCCCCTGGACAGACTGAACACTGAAGCTTTCTTT.

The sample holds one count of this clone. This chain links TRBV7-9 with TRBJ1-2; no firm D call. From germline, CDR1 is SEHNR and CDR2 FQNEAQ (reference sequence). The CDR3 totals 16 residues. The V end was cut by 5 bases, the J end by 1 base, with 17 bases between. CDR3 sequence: CASSPGGHSRNYGYTF. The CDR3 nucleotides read TGTGCCAGCAGCCCAGGCGGTCACAGTCGTAACTATGGCTACACCTTC.

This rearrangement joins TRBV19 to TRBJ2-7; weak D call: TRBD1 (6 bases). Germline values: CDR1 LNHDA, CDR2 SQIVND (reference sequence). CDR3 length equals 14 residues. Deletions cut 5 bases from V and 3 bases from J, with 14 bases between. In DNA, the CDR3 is TGTGCCAGTAGTCCACAGGGTGGGGGCTACGAGCAGTACTTC. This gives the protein CASSPQGGGYEQYF. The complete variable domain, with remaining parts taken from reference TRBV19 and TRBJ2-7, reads DGGITQSPKYLFRKEGQNVTLSCEQNLNHDAMYWYRQDPGQGLRLIYYSQIVNDFQKGDIAEGYSVSREKKESFPLTVTSAQKNPTAFYLCASSPQGGGYEQYFGPGTRLTVT.

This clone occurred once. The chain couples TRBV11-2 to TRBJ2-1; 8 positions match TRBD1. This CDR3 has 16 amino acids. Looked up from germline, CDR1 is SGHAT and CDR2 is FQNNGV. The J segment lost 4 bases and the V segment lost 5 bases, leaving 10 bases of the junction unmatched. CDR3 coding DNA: TGTGCCAGCAGCCTTAGCGGCAGGGGGCCGTACAATGAGCAGTTCTTC. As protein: CASSLSGRGPYNEQFF.

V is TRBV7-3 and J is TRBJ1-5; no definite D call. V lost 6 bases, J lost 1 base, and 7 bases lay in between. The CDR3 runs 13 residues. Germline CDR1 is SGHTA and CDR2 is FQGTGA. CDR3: CASRSGSNQPQHF. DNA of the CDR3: TGTGCCAGCAGATCTGGCAGCAATCAGCCCCAGCATTTT.

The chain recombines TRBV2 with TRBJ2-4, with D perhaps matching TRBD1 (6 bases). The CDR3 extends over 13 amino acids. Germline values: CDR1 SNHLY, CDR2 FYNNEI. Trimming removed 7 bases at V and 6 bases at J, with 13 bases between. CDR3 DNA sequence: TGTGCCAGCAACTTACCACAGGGAAACATTCAGTACTTC. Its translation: CASNLPQGNIQYF.

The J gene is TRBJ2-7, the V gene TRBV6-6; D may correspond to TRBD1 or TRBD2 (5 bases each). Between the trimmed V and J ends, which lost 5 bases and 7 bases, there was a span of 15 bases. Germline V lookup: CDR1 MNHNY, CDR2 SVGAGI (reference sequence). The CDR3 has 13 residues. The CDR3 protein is CASSGRQPSEQYF. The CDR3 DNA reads TGTGCCAGCAGTGGGAGACAGCCTTCAGAGCAGTACTTC.

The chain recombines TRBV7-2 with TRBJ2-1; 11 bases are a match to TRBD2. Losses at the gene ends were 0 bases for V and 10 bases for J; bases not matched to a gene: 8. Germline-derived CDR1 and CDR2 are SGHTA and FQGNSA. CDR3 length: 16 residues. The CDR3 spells CASSLAGVAGGKEQFF. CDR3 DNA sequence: TGTGCCAGCAGCTTAGCGGGGGTAGCGGGAGGGAAGGAGCAGTTCTTC.

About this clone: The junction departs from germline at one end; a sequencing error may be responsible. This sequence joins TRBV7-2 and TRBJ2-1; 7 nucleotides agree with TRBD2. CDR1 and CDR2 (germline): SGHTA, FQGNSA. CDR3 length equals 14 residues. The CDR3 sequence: CASRRTSVENGQFF. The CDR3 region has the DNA TGTGCCAGCAGACGAACTAGCGTCGAAAATGGGCAGTTCTTC.

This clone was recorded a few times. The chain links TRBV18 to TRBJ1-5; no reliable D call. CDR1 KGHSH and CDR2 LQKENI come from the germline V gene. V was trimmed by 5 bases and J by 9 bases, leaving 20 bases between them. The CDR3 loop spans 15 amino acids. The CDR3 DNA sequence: TGTGCCAGCTCAGTGGACGCAGATAGCTCTCGGCCCCAGCATTTT. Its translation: CASSVDADSSRPQHF.

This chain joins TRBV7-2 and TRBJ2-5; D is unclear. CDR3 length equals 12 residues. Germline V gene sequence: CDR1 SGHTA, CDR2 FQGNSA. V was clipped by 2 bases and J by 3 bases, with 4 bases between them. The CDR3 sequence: CASSLFKETQYF. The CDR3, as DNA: TGTGCCAGCAGCTTATTCAAAGAGACCCAGTACTTC.

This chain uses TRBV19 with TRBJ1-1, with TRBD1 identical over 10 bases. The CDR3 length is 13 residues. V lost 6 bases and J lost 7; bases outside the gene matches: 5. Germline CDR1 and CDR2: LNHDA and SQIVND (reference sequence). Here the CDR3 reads CASSLGQGGEAFF. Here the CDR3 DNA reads TGTGCCAGTAGCCTAGGACAGGGGGGTGAAGCTTTCTTT.

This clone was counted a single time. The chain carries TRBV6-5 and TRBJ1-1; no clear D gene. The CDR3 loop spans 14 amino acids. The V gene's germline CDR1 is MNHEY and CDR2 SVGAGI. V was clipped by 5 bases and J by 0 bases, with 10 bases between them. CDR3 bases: TGTGCCAGCAGTCGAGGGTTAATGAACACTGAAGCTTTCTTT. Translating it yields CASSRGLMNTEAFF.

This chain's CDR3 is CASSIQDRGTQYF. CDR3 DNA sequence: TGTGCCAGTAGTATCCAGGACCGTGGGACCCAGTACTTC. J is TRBJ2-5 and V is TRBV19; D remains unclear. CDR1 and CDR2 (germline): LNHDA, SQIVND (reference sequence). The V gene lost 3 bases and the J gene lost 7 bases, with 12 bases spanning the gap. This CDR3 region has 13 residues. Full variable domain (remainder filled in from reference TRBV19 and TRBJ2-5): DGGITQSPKYLFRKEGQNVTLSCEQNLNHDAMYWYRQDPGQGLRLIYYSQIVNDFQKGDIAEGYSVSREKKESFPLTVTSAQKNPTAFYLCASSIQDRGTQYFGPGTRLLVL.

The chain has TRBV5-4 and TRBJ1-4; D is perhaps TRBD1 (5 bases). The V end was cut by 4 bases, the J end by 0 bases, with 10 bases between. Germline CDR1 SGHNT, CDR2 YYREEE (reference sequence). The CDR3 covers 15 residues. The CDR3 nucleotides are TGTGCCAGCAGCCCGGGGGGGGCAACTAATGAAAAACTGTTTTTT. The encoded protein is CASSPGGATNEKLFF.

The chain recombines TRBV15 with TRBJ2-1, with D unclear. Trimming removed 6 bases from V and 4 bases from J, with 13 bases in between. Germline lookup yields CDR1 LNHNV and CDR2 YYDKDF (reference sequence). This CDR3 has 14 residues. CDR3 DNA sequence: TGTGCCACCAGGGCGGACCCTGGGTACAATGAGCAGTTCTTC. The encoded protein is CATRADPGYNEQFF.

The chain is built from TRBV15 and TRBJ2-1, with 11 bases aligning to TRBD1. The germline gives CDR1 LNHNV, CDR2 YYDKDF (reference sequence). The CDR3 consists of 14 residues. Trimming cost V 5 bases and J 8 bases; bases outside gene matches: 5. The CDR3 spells CATSPGQGVHEQFF. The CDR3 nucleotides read TGTGCCACCAGCCCGGGACAGGGGGTTCATGAGCAGTTCTTC.

CDR3 DNA sequence: TGTGCCAGCAGGTCGACAGGGCATGGTTCACCCCTCCACTTT. Amino acid sequence: CASRSTGHGSPLHF. The V call is TRBV6-6, the J call TRBJ1-6, with TRBD1 matching 7 bases. The germline V gene has CDR1 MNHNY and CDR2 SVGAGI (reference sequence). The CDR3 is 14 residues long. With 6 bases clipped from V and 9 bases from J, the junction kept 8 bases outside the gene matches.

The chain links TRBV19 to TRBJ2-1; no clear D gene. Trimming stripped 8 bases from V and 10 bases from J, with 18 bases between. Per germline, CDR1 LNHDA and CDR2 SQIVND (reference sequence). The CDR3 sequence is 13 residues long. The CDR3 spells CASRTMGLPEQFF. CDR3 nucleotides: TGTGCCAGTCGAACGATGGGCCTCCCCGAGCAGTTCTTC.

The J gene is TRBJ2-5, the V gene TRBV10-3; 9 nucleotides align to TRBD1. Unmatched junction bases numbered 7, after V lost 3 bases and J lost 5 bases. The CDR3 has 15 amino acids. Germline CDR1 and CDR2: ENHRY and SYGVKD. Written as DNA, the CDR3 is TGTGCCATCAGTGATCGGACAGGGGCAGGGGAGACCCAGTACTTC. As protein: CAISDRTGAGETQYF.

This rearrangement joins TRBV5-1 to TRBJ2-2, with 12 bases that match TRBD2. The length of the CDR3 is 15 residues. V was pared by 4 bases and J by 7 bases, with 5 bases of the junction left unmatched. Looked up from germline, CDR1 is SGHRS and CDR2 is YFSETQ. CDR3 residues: CASSHQTSGSGELFF. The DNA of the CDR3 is TGCGCCAGCAGCCACCAGACTAGCGGGAGCGGGGAGCTGTTTTTT.

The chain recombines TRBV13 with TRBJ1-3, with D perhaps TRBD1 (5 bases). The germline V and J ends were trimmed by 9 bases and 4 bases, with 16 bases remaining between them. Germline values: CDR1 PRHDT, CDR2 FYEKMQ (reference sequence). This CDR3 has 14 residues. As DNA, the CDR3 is TGTGCCAGTACGAAGACGGGACTGGGAAACACCATATATTTT. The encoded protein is CASTKTGLGNTIYF.